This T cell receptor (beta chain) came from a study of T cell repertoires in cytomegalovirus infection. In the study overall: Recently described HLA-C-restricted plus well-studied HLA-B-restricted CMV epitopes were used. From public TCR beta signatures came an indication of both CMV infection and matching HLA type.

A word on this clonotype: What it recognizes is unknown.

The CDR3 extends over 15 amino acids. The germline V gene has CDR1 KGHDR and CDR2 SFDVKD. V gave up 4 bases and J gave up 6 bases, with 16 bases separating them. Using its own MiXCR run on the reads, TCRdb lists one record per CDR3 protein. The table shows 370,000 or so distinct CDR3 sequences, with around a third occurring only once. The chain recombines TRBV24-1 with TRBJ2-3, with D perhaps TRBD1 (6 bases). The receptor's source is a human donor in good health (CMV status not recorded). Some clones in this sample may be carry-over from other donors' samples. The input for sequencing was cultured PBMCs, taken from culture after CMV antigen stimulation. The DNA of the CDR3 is TGTGCCACCAGTGACCCTGACAGGAATTGGGATACGCAGTATTTT. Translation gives CATSDPDRNWDTQYF.